The 10 T cell receptor beta chains listed next were all sequenced from one sample in a study of response to subunit inactivated influenza vaccine. TCRdb processed the RT-PCR reads anew with MiXCR; each CDR3 protein has one entry. In the table there are roughly 780,000 distinct CDR3 sequences, around 18% of which are singletons. The input for sequencing was PBMCs from blood, taken more than 4 days after vaccination. Source of these receptors: a man over 45 who received an inactivated influenza vaccine.

V gene TRBV6-1 combines with J gene TRBJ2-5; maybe TRBD1 (6 bases). V lost 6 bases to trimming and J lost 5 bases, with 19 bases between them. The CDR3 extends over 15 amino acids. Germline V gene data show CDR1 as MNHNS and CDR2 as SASEGT. The CDR3 nucleotides read TGTGCCAGCAGCCGTGAGCAAACAGGGCAGGAGACCCAGTACTTC. Its protein is CASSREQTGQETQYF.

V and J are TRBV28 and TRBJ2-2; no definite D call. Per the germline V gene, CDR1 is MDHEN and CDR2 is SYDVKM. The ends were cut back, 2 bases at V and 1 base at J, with 5 bases in the middle. The CDR3 covers 14 residues. CDR3 DNA: TGTGCCAGCAGTTTACCAGGGAACACCGGGGAGCTGTTTTTT. Amino acid sequence: CASSLPGNTGELFF.

V usage is TRBV5-1 and J usage is TRBJ2-7; maybe TRBD2 (5 bases). CDR3 length equals 14 residues. V gave up 4 bases and J gave up 0 bases, with 11 bases separating them. Germline V gene data show CDR1 as SGHRS and CDR2 as YFSETQ. This chain's CDR3 is CASSMQRSSYEQYF. The CDR3 coding sequence is TGCGCCAGCAGCATGCAGCGGAGCTCCTACGAGCAGTACTTC.

There are a few counts of this clonotype. The chain has TRBV6-5 and TRBJ2-1; D is perhaps TRBD2 (6 bases). Trimming left V 5 bases short and J 5 bases short, with 10 bases between. CDR3 length equals 13 residues. Germline CDR1 reads MNHEY; CDR2 reads SVGAGI. The CDR3 DNA reads as TGTGCCAGCAGTCTACGGGAGCACAATGAGCAGTTCTTC. The encoded protein is CASSLREHNEQFF.

The chain links TRBV20-1 to TRBJ2-3; 8 positions match TRBD2. In germline, CDR1 is DFQATT, CDR2 SNEGSKA (reference sequence). The V and J ends lost 0 bases and 1 base, in that order; junction bases with no gene match: 3. This CDR3 contains 15 residues. This CDR3 reads CSAREAGRGTDTQYF. The CDR3 DNA follows: TGCAGTGCTAGAGAGGCCGGGAGGGGCACAGATACGCAGTATTTT.

With regard to this clonotype: A much larger clone lies a single base off, so this may be a read error. The chain recombines TRBV12-3 or TRBV12-4 with TRBJ1-5; D call uncertain. The V end was cut by 3 bases, the J end by 5 bases, with 5 bases between. This CDR3 has 12 residues. In DNA form, the CDR3 reads TGTGCCAGCAGTTTCCCGGATCAGCCCCAGCATTTT. Its translation is CASSFPDQPQHF.

The rearrangement links TRBV30 to TRBJ2-3; 8 nucleotides line up with TRBD2. Trimming took 2 bases from V and 3 from J; bases not matched to a gene: 1. From germline, CDR1 is GTSNPN and CDR2 SVGIG (reference sequence). This CDR3 is 13 amino acids long. As DNA, the CDR3 is TGTGCCTGGAGTACTAGCGGAACAGATACGCAGTATTTT. The encoded protein is CAWSTSGTDTQYF. Together with reference TRBV30 and TRBJ2-3, the CDR3 gives the full variable domain: SQTIHQWPATLVQPVGSPLSLECTVEGTSNPNLYWYRQAAGRGLQLLFYSVGIGQISSEVPQNLSASRPQDRQFILSSKKLLLSDSGFYLCAWSTSGTDTQYFGPGTRLTVL.

The CDR3 nucleotides are TGCGCCAGCAGCCAAGTCTGGAGCGGGGAAAGCACAGATACGCAGTATTTT. This translates into CASSQVWSGESTDTQYF. The V call is TRBV4-1, the J call TRBJ2-3; the match to TRBD2 covers 7 bases. J lost 0 bases, V lost 1 base, and 7 bases had no gene match. The length of the CDR3 is 17 residues. Germline CDR1 and CDR2: MGHRA and YSYEKL.

The genes are TRBV5-1 and TRBJ2-7; possible D gene TRBD1, 5 bases. The ends were cut back, 2 bases at V and 2 bases at J, with 14 bases in the middle. Germline V gene lookup returns CDR1 SGHRS and CDR2 YFSETQ. This CDR3 has 15 residues. The CDR3 loop is CASSFLTGHTYEQYF. CDR3 DNA sequence: TGCGCCAGCAGCTTTCTCACAGGCCATACCTACGAGCAGTACTTC.

This rearrangement joins TRBV29-1 to TRBJ2-4, with 8 bases fitting TRBD1. Germline V gene sequence: CDR1 SQVTM, CDR2 ANQGSEA. CDR3 size: 13 residues. With 7 bases clipped from V and 6 bases from J, the junction kept 8 bases outside the gene matches. Here the CDR3 reads CSAIFTGGNIQYF. The CDR3 DNA sequence: TGCAGCGCAATTTTTACAGGGGGAAACATTCAGTACTTC.